The clone carrying this T cell receptor (beta chain) showed up many times. This CDR3 contains 15 residues. Germline values: CDR1 SGDLS, CDR2 YYNGEE. Trimming removed 0 bases from V and 2 bases from J, with 9 bases in between. The data originate from a study of T cells in Graves' hyperthyroidism and ophthalmopathy. RNA transcripts served as the template for amplifying TCR beta CDR3 regions. With the HTBI primer set, the TCR CDR3 went through a first round of RT-PCR. MiXCR, applied by TCRdb to the multiplex PCR reads, yields one record per CDR3 protein. In the table there are approximately 370,000 distinct CDR3 sequences, 14% to 15% of which are singletons. Uncontrolled infection, other autoimmune disease, pregnancy or lactation disqualified patients from enrolment. The diagnostic basis comprised clinical symptoms, serum thyroxine and TRAb, thyroid ultrasound and orbital computed tomography. Fresh peripheral blood, about 9.3 ml, yielded the PBMCs.

The chain uses TRBV9 and TRBJ2-1, with D unresolved. Sequenced material: blood. The source of this sequence is a woman in her twenties or thirties with Graves' hyperthyroidism. CDR3 in amino acids: CASSVGAGPYNEQFF. The CDR3 DNA is TGTGCCAGCAGCGTAGGTGCCGGACCCTACAATGAGCAGTTCTTC. The variable domain in full, completed from reference TRBV9 and TRBJ2-1, reads DSGVTQTPKHLITATGQRVTLRCSPRSGDLSVYWYQQSLDQGLQFLIQYYNGEERAKGNILERFSAQQFPDLHSELNLSSLELGDSALYFCASSVGAGPYNEQFFGPGTRLTVL.